This entry features one T cell receptor (beta chain) sequence. The antigen is not known. The data stem from a study of regulatory T cells in long-lasting Graves disease. General study findings and limits: Persistent cases of Graves' showed reduced TCR diversity relative to newly diagnosed patients. Persistent disease preferred TRBV28, TRBJ1-2 and TRBJ2-5.

CDR1 MNHEY and CDR2 SVGEGT come from the germline V gene. The CDR3 is made up of 15 amino acids. V lost 2 bases and J 0 bases, leaving 8 bases between the germline ends. Time point: newly diagnosed GD, antithyroid drugs for less than 3 months. Scientists built the TCR library using RNA that was extracted from PBMCs. Researchers made TCR beta libraries by using iRepertoire HTBI primers and running Arm-PCR on CDR3 regions. From the multiplex PCR reads, TCRdb called clonotypes with MiXCR, one entry per CDR3 protein. The table shows about 440,000 distinct CDR3 sequences, with just under 15% occurring only once. Another study also made use of these data, one on T cells in Graves' hyperthyroidism and ophthalmopathy. That source reports: A set of HTBI primers served as the primers for a first-round RT-PCR of the TCR CDR3.

The chain uses TRBV6-2 or TRBV6-3 and TRBJ2-1; D tentatively reads TRBD1 or TRBD2 (5 bases each). The clonotype comes from a woman aged 25 to 39 with Graves disease. The sample in question was peripheral blood mononuclear cells (PBMCs), obtained at new diagnosis, from a patient treated with antithyroid drugs. The CDR3 region is CASSYVGGSYNEQFF. CDR3 nucleotides: TGTGCCAGCAGTTACGTTGGGGGCTCCTACAATGAGCAGTTCTTC.